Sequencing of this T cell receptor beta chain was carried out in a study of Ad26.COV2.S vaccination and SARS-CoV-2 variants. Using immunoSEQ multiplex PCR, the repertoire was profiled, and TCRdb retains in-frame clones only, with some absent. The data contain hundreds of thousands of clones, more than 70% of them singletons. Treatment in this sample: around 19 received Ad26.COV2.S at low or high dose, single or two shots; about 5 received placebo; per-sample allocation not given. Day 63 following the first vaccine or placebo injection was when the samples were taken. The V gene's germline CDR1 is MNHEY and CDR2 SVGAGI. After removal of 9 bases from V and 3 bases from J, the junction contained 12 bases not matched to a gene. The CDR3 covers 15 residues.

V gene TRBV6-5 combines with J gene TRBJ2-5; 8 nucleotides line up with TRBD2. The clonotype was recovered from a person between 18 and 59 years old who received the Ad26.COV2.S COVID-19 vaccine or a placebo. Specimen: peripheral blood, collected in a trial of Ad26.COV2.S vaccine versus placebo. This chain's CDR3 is CASSPGISGEETQYF. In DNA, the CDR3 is TGTGCCAGTAGCCCGGGTATTAGCGGGGAAGAGACCCAGTACTTC.